The 10 T cell receptor beta chains listed next were all sequenced from one sample in a study of blood T cell repertoires in COVID-19. Sequenced by immunoSEQ multiplex PCR; TCRdb stores in-frame clones only, minus some. The sample lists roughly 160,000 clones, approximately 80% occurring once. What was sequenced was PBMCs or T cells enriched from blood (not recorded which). The receptors shown here come from a man aged 45-65 years who had recovered from COVID-19.

This clone turned up a few times. The chain employs TRBV11-2 and TRBJ1-2, with 9 bases that match TRBD1. CDR3 length equals 14 residues. The germline CDR1 and CDR2 sequences are SGHAT and FQNNGV. V shed 5 bases and J 5 bases; nucleotides not matched to a gene: 6. The CDR3: CASSMGTGFYGYTF. The CDR3 nucleotides are TGTGCCAGCAGCATGGGGACAGGGTTTTATGGCTACACCTTC.

The chain links TRBV6-6 to TRBJ1-3, with TRBD1 identical over 7 bases. The CDR3 sequence is 13 residues long. J lost 4 bases, V lost 5 bases, and 2 bases had no gene match. Germline loops: CDR1 MNHNY, CDR2 SVGAGI (reference sequence). The chain's CDR3 is CASSDRVGNTIYF. DNA for the CDR3: TGTGCCAGCAGTGACAGGGTAGGAAACACCATATATTTT.

V gene TRBV30 combines with J gene TRBJ2-2; 7 nucleotides match TRBD1. The V gene end was trimmed by 7 bases and the J gene end by 3 bases; junction bases not matched to a gene: 5. The length of the CDR3 is 13 residues. Germline V gene sequence: CDR1 GTSNPN, CDR2 SVGIG (reference sequence). The CDR3 DNA reads TGTGCCTTCAGGGACAGATACACCGGGGAGCTGTTTTTT. Protein sequence: CAFRDRYTGELFF. The full variable domain, its missing parts supplied by reference TRBV30 and TRBJ2-2, is SQTIHQWPATLVQPVGSPLSLECTVEGTSNPNLYWYRQAAGRGLQLLFYSVGIGQISSEVPQNLSASRPQDRQFILSSKKLLLSDSGFYLCAFRDRYTGELFFGEGSRLTVL.

The gene calls are TRBV28 and TRBJ1-1; D remains ambiguous. Germline lookup yields CDR1 MDHEN and CDR2 SYDVKM. V lost 0 bases to trimming and J lost 11 bases, with 10 bases between them. The CDR3 has 12 residues. The CDR3 loop is CASSLWGTGAFF. In DNA, the CDR3 is TGTGCCAGCAGTTTATGGGGAACGGGGGCTTTCTTT.

The chain carries TRBV5-4 and TRBJ1-2, with 8 bases identical to TRBD1. This CDR3 is 14 amino acids long. V lost 4 bases to trimming and J lost 6 bases; unmatched junction nucleotides: 8. Germline V gives CDR1 SGHNT, CDR2 YYREEE (reference sequence). The CDR3 sequence is CASSPGTGIDGYTF. The CDR3 DNA sequence: TGTGCCAGCAGCCCCGGGACAGGAATAGATGGCTACACCTTC.

V is TRBV30 and J is TRBJ1-1; TRBD1 matches at 8 bases. Germline V gene data show CDR1 as GTSNPN and CDR2 as SVGIG (reference sequence). V shed 1 base and J 5 bases; nucleotides not matched to a gene: 6. The CDR3 length is 14 residues. The CDR3 loop is CAWSGDRGRTEAFF. In nucleotides, the CDR3 is TGTGCCTGGAGTGGAGACAGGGGTCGAACTGAAGCTTTCTTT.

A remark on this clone: The sample carries other DNA sequences with the same CDR3. The chain employs TRBV3-1 (or the pseudogene TRBV3-2) and TRBJ2-3, with TRBD2 matching 12 bases. The germline V gene has CDR1 LGHDT and CDR2 YNNKEL (reference sequence). The CDR3 sequence is 15 residues long. J was trimmed by 3 bases and V by 3 bases; bases with no gene match: 1. The CDR3: CASSHLAGGTDTQYF. The CDR3 DNA reads TGTGCCAGCAGCCATCTAGCGGGGGGGACAGATACGCAGTATTTT.

The rearrangement joins TRBV28 to TRBJ1-3, with D unresolved. Germline loops: CDR1 MDHEN, CDR2 SYDVKM. Trimming shortened V by 3 bases and J by 4 bases, and 4 bases separated the two germline ends. CDR3 length: 12 amino acids. CDR3 sequence (DNA): TGTGCCAGCAGTTTTGGCGGAAACACCATATATTTT. Amino acids: CASSFGGNTIYF.

This clone was seen only once. The chain joins TRBV19 to TRBJ1-2; no reliable D call. V was pared by 1 base and J by 3 bases, with 6 bases between. The CDR3 length is 13 residues. Germline lookup yields CDR1 LNHDA and CDR2 SQIVND (reference sequence). Here the CDR3 reads CASSIGSDYGYTF. The CDR3 coding sequence is TGTGCCAGTAGTATAGGGTCGGACTATGGCTACACCTTC.

The V and J genes are TRBV11-2 and TRBJ2-3; D is undetermined. The CDR3 loop spans 14 amino acids. Deletions cut 6 bases from V and 1 base from J, with 11 bases between. The germline V gene has CDR1 SGHAT and CDR2 FQNNGV. The DNA for the CDR3 is TGTGCCAGCAGTCGACCCCAGGGCACAGATACGCAGTATTTT. Amino acid sequence: CASSRPQGTDTQYF.